These T cell receptor beta chains were read from a single sample in a study of CD8 T cells in ankylosing spondylitis. TCRdb re-analysed the 5' RACE reads in MiXCR, keeping a single row per CDR3 protein. The sample lists 25,000 to 35,000 distinct CDR3 sequences, roughly 7.2% occurring once. The sequenced material came from blood, either unsorted or a sorted T cell fraction (not recorded which). These receptors were collected from a male donor with ankylosing spondylitis or in good health (not recorded which). Each CDR3 is given with its conserved first and last residue. A D gene is named only where the DNA matches it firmly. The listing skips clone size in some rows; elsewhere it reads once, few, many or a size class.

>TRBV7-8|many|-|TRBJ2-7
CASSLDVGVQQYF
TGTGCCAGCAGCTTAGATGTCGGGGTACAGCAGTACTTC
>TRBV5-1|many|-|TRBJ2-3
CASSWGPGSGGDTQYF
TGCGCCAGCAGCTGGGGCCCGGGTTCCGGGGGAGATACGCAGTATTTT
>TRBV12-3/TRBV12-4|many|-|TRBJ2-2
CASSTTWAQGGELFF
TGTGCCAGCAGCACCACCTGGGCCCAGGGCGGGGAGCTGTTTTTT
>TRBV29-1|many|TRBD1|TRBJ1-2
CSALTGSYGYTF
TGCAGCGCCCTGACAGGGTCCTATGGCTACACCTTC
>TRBV20-1|many|-|TRBJ2-7
CSASEGPYEQYF
TGCAGTGCTAGTGAGGGGCCCTACGAGCAGTACTTC
>TRBV2|many|-|TRBJ1-6
CASSVSGSYNSPLHF
TGTGCCAGCAGTGTGTCAGGGAGCTATAATTCACCCCTCCACTTT
>TRBV12-3/TRBV12-4|many|-|TRBJ1-2
CASSPRANYGYTF
TGTGCCAGCAGCCCCCGGGCTAACTATGGCTACACCTTC
>TRBV3-1|many|TRBD2|TRBJ2-5
CASSQLSAGVGETQYF
TGTGCCAGCAGCCAACTTTCAGCGGGAGTCGGAGAGACCCAGTACTTC
>TRBV5-1|-|-|TRBJ2-7
CASSLVTGTYEQYF
TGCGCCAGCAGCTTGGTCACGGGTACCTACGAGCAGTACTTC
>TRBV21-1|-|-|TRBJ2-1
CASSGDRVLQGVYNEQFF
TGTGCCAGCAGTGGGGACAGAGTACTTCAGGGGGTCTACAATGAGCAGTTCTTC
>TRBV5-1|medium-sized|-|TRBJ2-3
CASSTDISTDTQYF
TGCGCCAGCAGCACAGATATTTCCACAGATACGCAGTATTTT
>TRBV5-5|many|TRBD1|TRBJ1-1
CASSPPDRALGAFF
TGTGCCAGCAGCCCCCCGGACAGGGCCTTAGGTGCTTTCTTT
>TRBV5-1|many|-|TRBJ1-5
CASSLGDGQNQPQHF
TGCGCCAGCAGCTTGGGGGACGGTCAAAATCAGCCCCAGCATTTT
>TRBV3-1|-|-|TRBJ2-7
CASSLGQGSYEQYF
TGTGCCAGCAGCCTCGGGCAGGGTAGTTACGAGCAGTACTTC
>TRBV10-3|many|TRBD2|TRBJ2-4
CAISESGPGGAKNIQYF
TGTGCCATCAGTGAGTCGGGACCGGGGGGAGCCAAAAACATTCAGTACTTC
>TRBV12-3/TRBV12-4|many|-|TRBJ2-5
CASSLGPAQETQYF
TGTGCCAGCAGTTTAGGCCCGGCTCAAGAGACCCAGTACTTC
>TRBV20-1|many|TRBD2|TRBJ2-3
CSASRDYLSTDTQYF
TGCAGTGCGAGCCGGGACTACCTTAGCACAGATACGCAGTATTTT
>TRBV11-2|-|-|TRBJ2-4
CASSSTPGENIQYF
TGTGCCAGCAGCTCGACTCCCGGAGAAAACATTCAGTACTTC
>TRBV12-3/TRBV12-4|many|-|TRBJ2-2
CASSRENTGELFF
TGTGCCAGCAGTCGAGAGAACACCGGGGAGCTGTTTTTT
>TRBV3-1|many|TRBD1|TRBJ1-5
CASSQGQGIGSPQHF
TGTGCCAGCAGCCAAGGACAGGGGATCGGATCACCCCAGCATTTT
>TRBV29-1|-|-|TRBJ2-7
CSVGDRMNEQYF
TGCAGCGTGGGGGACCGGATGAACGAGCAGTACTTC
>TRBV18|many|TRBD2|TRBJ2-7
CASSPGRYEQYF
TGTGCCAGCTCACCCGGGAGGTACGAGCAGTACTTC
>TRBV9|medium-sized|-|TRBJ1-1
CASSVGRNTEAFF
TGTGCCAGCAGCGTAGGCAGGAACACTGAAGCTTTCTTT
>TRBV7-2|-|-|TRBJ2-1
CASSGGGHIRSEQFF
TGTGCCAGCAGTGGGGGGGGACACATCCGTAGTGAGCAGTTCTTC
>TRBV11-2|-|-|TRBJ2-7
CASSLAYYSGLYEQYF
TGTGCCAGCAGCTTAGCTTATTACTCCGGACTCTACGAGCAGTACTTC
>TRBV9|many|-|TRBJ2-5
CASSLGSRETQYF
TGTGCCAGCAGCCTCGGGAGCCGGGAGACCCAGTACTTC
>TRBV3-1|many|TRBD1|TRBJ1-1
CASSQGGQGQRAFF
TGTGCCAGCAGCCAAGGCGGACAGGGTCAGCGAGCTTTCTTT
>TRBV20-1|medium-sized|TRBD1|TRBJ2-5
CSARVRDRGHQETQYF
TGCAGTGCTAGAGTTCGGGACAGGGGCCACCAAGAGACCCAGTACTTC
>TRBV20-1|many|-|TRBJ2-3
CSAGVVSTDTQYF
TGCAGTGCTGGGGTAGTTAGCACAGATACGCAGTATTTT
>TRBV7-7|many|TRBD2|TRBJ2-5
CASSPYTSGQETQYF
TGTGCTAGCAGCCCGTATACTAGCGGACAAGAGACCCAGTACTTC
>TRBV5-1|many|TRBD1|TRBJ1-4
CASSWGPAGGYLFF
TGCGCCAGCAGCTGGGGACCCGCAGGGGGATATCTGTTTTTT
>TRBV6-6|-|TRBD1|TRBJ1-5
CASRDREGNQPQHF
TGTGCCAGCAGGGACAGGGAGGGCAATCAGCCCCAGCATTTT
>TRBV5-1|many|TRBD2|TRBJ2-7
CASSPRLAGSSYEQYF
TGCGCCAGCAGCCCCAGACTAGCGGGCTCCTCCTACGAGCAGTACTTC
>TRBV5-1|many|-|TRBJ1-6
CASSLEVLGSPLHF
TGCGCCAGCAGCTTGGAGGTCTTGGGTTCACCCCTCCACTTT
>TRBV9|many|-|TRBJ2-3
CASSVAGVTSTDTQYF
TGTGCCAGCAGCGTAGCTGGAGTCACTAGCACAGATACGCAGTATTTT
>TRBV6-5|many|-|TRBJ1-1
CASGYDTEAFF
TGTGCCAGCGGGTACGACACTGAAGCTTTCTTT
>TRBV5-1|many|-|TRBJ2-2
CASSLGGVPGELFF
TGCGCCAGCAGCTTGGGCGGGGTCCCCGGGGAGCTGTTTTTT
>TRBV7-3|-|TRBD1|TRBJ2-3
CASSLLGPGQGALNTQYF
TGTGCCAGCAGCTTACTCGGCCCGGGACAGGGCGCTCTGAATACGCAGTATTTT
>TRBV4-2|few|TRBD1|TRBJ2-5
CASSRDSETQYF
TGTGCCAGCAGCCGGGACAGCGAGACCCAGTACTTC
>TRBV7-2|few|TRBD2|TRBJ2-2
CASSLVRLAGGAGELFF
TGTGCCAGCAGCTTAGTCCGTTTAGCGGGTGGGGCCGGGGAGCTGTTTTTT
>TRBV5-1|many|-|TRBJ2-5
CASSRGSSADETQYF
TGCGCCAGCAGCAGGGGGTCGTCGGCGGACGAGACCCAGTACTTC
>TRBV9|many|-|TRBJ2-7
CASSVGPSSYEQYF
TGTGCCAGCAGCGTGGGACCCAGCTCCTACGAGCAGTACTTC
>TRBV3-1|many|-|TRBJ2-6
CASSQDSSGANVLTF
TGTGCCAGCAGCCAAGATAGTTCTGGGGCCAACGTCCTGACTTTC
>TRBV6-5|-|TRBD1|TRBJ1-2
CASSYYPGQASWGYTF
TGTGCCAGCAGTTACTACCCGGGACAGGCCAGCTGGGGCTACACCTTC
>TRBV20-1|-|TRBD1|TRBJ2-6
CSAGEDRGLSSGANVLTF
TGCAGTGCTGGGGAGGACAGGGGTCTTAGCTCTGGGGCCAACGTCCTGACTTTC
>TRBV20-1|-|-|TRBJ2-1
CSARPFNEQFF
TGCAGTGCTAGACCGTTCAATGAGCAGTTCTTC
>TRBV3-1|many|-|TRBJ2-5
CASSQDKAYF
TGTGCCAGCAGCCAAGATAAGGCGTACTTC
>TRBV7-8|many|TRBD2|TRBJ2-1
CASGTSGRNEQFF
TGTGCCTCCGGGACTAGCGGGAGAAATGAGCAGTTCTTC
>TRBV5-1|many|TRBD1|TRBJ2-7
CASSLGQGEQYF
TGCGCCAGCAGCTTAGGACAGGGTGAGCAGTACTTC
>TRBV7-9|-|-|TRBJ1-5
CASSLAASSAQHF
TGTGCCAGCAGCTTAGCAGCCTCGAGTGCCCAGCATTTT
>TRBV7-9|few|-|TRBJ1-2
CASSPGRTYGYTF
TGTGCCAGCAGCCCGGGACGGACCTATGGCTACACCTTC
>TRBV6-2/TRBV6-3|many|-|TRBJ2-2
CASRAPQQFTGELFF
TGTGCCAGCAGGGCGCCGCAGCAGTTCACCGGGGAGCTGTTTTTT
>TRBV12-3/TRBV12-4|many|-|TRBJ2-2
CASRTVANTGELFF
TGTGCCAGCCGTACTGTTGCGAACACCGGGGAGCTGTTTTTT
>TRBV4-1|many|-|TRBJ2-1
CASSQGLLALYNEQFF
TGCGCCAGCAGCCAAGGTCTCCTAGCGCTTTACAATGAGCAGTTCTTC
>TRBV20-1|many|-|TRBJ1-2
CSASPLPRVDYGYTF
TGCAGTGCTAGCCCTCTGCCCAGGGTGGACTATGGCTACACCTTC
>TRBV9|many|-|TRBJ1-1
CASSGSAGRTLNTEAFF
TGTGCCAGCAGCGGCTCGGCCGGGCGAACGCTCAACACTGAAGCTTTCTTT